These T cell receptor beta chains were read from a single sample in a study of blood T cell repertoires in COVID-19. Some clones are missing from TCRdb's copy, which holds only in-frame ones; the method was immunoSEQ multiplex PCR. Among roughly 100,000 clones listed, 91% were seen once. The sequencing sample was made of peripheral blood. The receptors come from a young man with acute or convalescent COVID-19. CDR3s include the opening cysteine and the closing phenylalanine or tryptophan. A D gene is named only where the DNA matches it firmly. Clone size appears in some rows only: once, few, many, or a class for an expanded clone.

clone size,J gene,D gene,V gene,CDR3 protein,CDR3 DNA
few,TRBJ2-7,-,TRBV7-2,CASSLGRGPGSYEQYF,TGTGCCAGCAGCTTGGGCAGGGGCCCGGGCTCCTACGAGCAGTACTTC
-,TRBJ2-5,TRBD1,TRBV6-5,CASSYSTGGETQYF,TGTGCCAGCAGTTACTCGACAGGGGGAGAGACCCAGTACTTC
-,TRBJ2-7,-,TRBV7-8,CASSLTSTGYYEQYF,TGTGCCAGCAGCCTCACCTCGACAGGTTACTACGAGCAGTACTTC
-,TRBJ2-4,TRBD1,TRBV19,CASSIVEGAADKNIQYF,TGTGCCAGTAGTATAGTTGAGGGGGCCGCGGACAAAAACATTCAGTACTTC
-,TRBJ2-3,-,TRBV4-1,CASSPRDWYSTDTQYF,TGCGCCAGCAGCCCCCGGGACTGGTACTCAACAGATACGCAGTATTTT
-,TRBJ2-7,TRBD1,TRBV19,CATLSGQSYEQYF,TGTGCCACCTTATCGGGACAGTCCTACGAGCAGTACTTC
-,TRBJ1-3,TRBD1,TRBV6-1,CASSEDRGWGNTIYF,TGTGCCAGCAGTGAAGACAGGGGCTGGGGAAACACCATATATTTT
-,TRBJ2-2,TRBD2,TRBV27,CASSSIAGSNTGELFF,TGTGCCAGCAGTTCTATAGCGGGGTCGAACACCGGGGAGCTGTTTTTT
-,TRBJ2-5,-,TRBV21-1,CASSKSRGEGRDVETQYF,TGTGCCAGCAGCAAAAGCCGGGGGGAGGGAAGGGATGTTGAGACCCAGTACTTC
few,TRBJ2-3,TRBD2,TRBV7-9,CASSLGNGGDTDTQYF,TGTGCCAGCAGCTTAGGTAACGGGGGGGATACAGATACGCAGTATTTT
once,TRBJ2-2,-,TRBV6-6,CASSYRQGKVGLASTGELFF,TGTGCCAGCAGCTATCGACAGGGGAAGGTCGGACTAGCGTCCACCGGGGAGCTGTTTTTT
-,TRBJ1-5,TRBD1,TRBV10-2,CASSAIPGQGSNQPQHF,TGCGCCAGCAGTGCCATTCCGGGACAGGGAAGCAATCAGCCCCAGCATTTT
-,TRBJ2-7,TRBD2,TRBV5-1,CASSRTSGGRSYEQYF,TGCGCCAGCAGCCGTACTAGCGGGGGTCGCTCCTACGAGCAGTACTTC
-,TRBJ2-2,TRBD2,TRBV24-1,CATSGGSGSANTGELFF,TGTGCCACCAGTGGGGGTAGCGGGAGCGCGAACACCGGGGAGCTGTTTTTT
-,TRBJ2-2,TRBD2,TRBV4-2,CASSQGTSGGRELFF,TGTGCCAGCAGCCAGGGGACTAGCGGGGGAAGGGAGCTGTTTTTT
-,TRBJ1-4,TRBD1,TRBV27,CASSKQGATNEKLFF,TGTGCCAGCAGTAAACAGGGGGCAACTAATGAAAAACTGTTTTTT
-,TRBJ1-4,-,TRBV5-1,CASTQGHGEEKLFF,TGCGCCAGCACCCAGGGACATGGGGAAGAAAAACTGTTTTTT
-,TRBJ2-5,-,TRBV5-1,CASSHAGYQETQYF,TGCGCCAGCAGCCACGCGGGGTACCAAGAGACCCAGTACTTC
few,TRBJ2-7,TRBD2,TRBV5-1,CASSLASGSGRAYEQYF,TGCGCCAGCAGCTTGGCCTCTGGTAGCGGGAGAGCGTACGAGCAGTACTTC
-,TRBJ1-2,TRBD1,TRBV9,CASSASGTGANYGYTF,TGTGCCAGCAGCGCCTCCGGGACAGGGGCTAACTATGGCTACACCTTC
-,TRBJ1-1,-,TRBV19,CASSRTVYDTEAFF,TGTGCCAGTAGTAGGACAGTTTATGACACTGAAGCTTTCTTT
-,TRBJ1-3,TRBD1,TRBV6-5,CASSQYRGGNTIYF,TGTGCCAGCAGTCAATACAGGGGCGGAAACACCATATATTTT
-,TRBJ1-4,-,TRBV14,CASSIPGWSEKLFF,TGTGCCAGCAGTATCCCCGGATGGAGTGAAAAACTGTTTTTT
-,TRBJ2-3,-,TRBV19,CASSIEQPTDTQYF,TGTGCCAGTAGTATAGAACAGCCTACAGATACGCAGTATTTT
-,TRBJ2-7,TRBD2,TRBV5-1,CASSSGTSNLIYEQYF,TGCGCCAGCAGCAGCGGGACTAGCAACCTCATCTACGAGCAGTACTTC
-,TRBJ1-5,-,TRBV2,CASSVSSYQPQHF,TGTGCCAGCAGTGTATCCTCCTATCAGCCCCAGCATTTT
-,TRBJ1-2,-,TRBV6-1,CASSEAKQGDYGYTF,TGTGCCAGCAGTGAAGCCAAACAGGGCGACTATGGCTACACCTTC
once,TRBJ1-2,-,TRBV10-2,CASSESARNGYTF,TGCGCCAGCAGTGAATCAGCGCGAAATGGCTACACCTTC
-,TRBJ2-2,TRBD1,TRBV6-5,CAGDRTGELFF,TGTGCCGGGGACAGGACCGGGGAGCTGTTTTTT
-,TRBJ2-3,-,TRBV19,CASSMSSGPRTDTQYF,TGTGCCAGTAGTATGAGTTCTGGGCCACGCACAGATACGCAGTATTTT
once,TRBJ2-7,TRBD2,TRBV6-5,CASSLGTSETYEQYF,TGTGCCAGCAGTTTAGGGACTAGCGAAACCTACGAGCAGTACTTC
-,TRBJ2-1,-,TRBV10-2,CASRALPGERRNDEQFF,TGCGCCAGCAGGGCCCTTCCGGGAGAGCGCCGAAATGATGAGCAGTTCTTC
once,TRBJ1-6,TRBD1,TRBV4-1,CASSQDSIGQGLYNSPLHF,TGCGCCAGCAGCCAAGATAGTATTGGACAGGGCCTCTATAATTCACCCCTCCACTTT
-,TRBJ1-3,TRBD1,TRBV6-5,CASSYADRVGNTIYF,TGTGCCAGCAGTTACGCGGACAGGGTTGGAAACACCATATATTTT
-,TRBJ2-1,TRBD2,TRBV6-5,CASSYSLAGGPDEQFF,TGTGCCAGCAGTTACTCGCTAGCGGGGGGGCCTGATGAGCAGTTCTTC
-,TRBJ1-6,TRBD1,TRBV7-9,CASSLETGGNSPLHF,TGTGCCAGCAGCTTGGAGACAGGGGGTAATTCACCCCTCCACTTT
-,TRBJ1-6,TRBD1,TRBV6-5,CASRRQGDSPLHF,TGTGCCAGCAGAAGACAGGGTGATTCACCCCTCCACTTT
-,TRBJ2-7,-,TRBV25-1,CASSDSPTYEQYF,TGTGCCAGCAGTGATTCACCTACCTACGAGCAGTACTTC
-,TRBJ2-1,-,TRBV6-5,CASSLRNYNEQFF,TGTGCCAGCAGTCTTAGAAACTACAATGAGCAGTTCTTC
-,TRBJ1-2,TRBD1,TRBV3-1/TRBV3-2,CASGTGSGYTF,TGTGCCAGCGGGACAGGGAGTGGCTACACCTTC
-,TRBJ2-3,TRBD1,TRBV24-1,CATSDRTGGTDTQYF,TGTGCCACCAGTGATCGGACAGGGGGCACAGATACGCAGTATTTT
once,TRBJ2-2,TRBD2,TRBV10-3,CAISDAPSGVINTGELFF,TGTGCCATCAGTGACGCTCCTAGCGGGGTTATTAACACCGGGGAGCTGTTTTTT
-,TRBJ2-5,TRBD1,TRBV24-1,CATLPPTGGLETQYF,TGTGCCACCTTACCGCCGACAGGGGGTTTAGAGACCCAGTACTTC
-,TRBJ2-7,-,TRBV5-1,CASSLDRANYEQYF,TGCGCCAGCAGCTTGGACAGAGCTAACTACGAGCAGTACTTC
-,TRBJ1-2,-,TRBV27,CASMGARRYGYTF,TGTGCCTCAATGGGGGCGCGTCGTTATGGCTACACCTTC
-,TRBJ2-6,TRBD1,TRBV27,CASSFRDRGLSGANVLTF,TGTGCCAGCAGTTTCAGGGACAGGGGACTGTCTGGGGCCAACGTCCTGACTTTC
-,TRBJ1-2,-,TRBV29-1,CSVVLTESEGYTF,TGCAGCGTTGTCCTGACTGAGTCAGAAGGCTACACCTTC
-,TRBJ2-5,TRBD1,TRBV10-3,CAISGRQGEETQYF,TGTGCCATCAGTGGCCGACAGGGGGAAGAGACCCAGTACTTC
-,TRBJ2-7,-,TRBV6-5,CASRGLKAPYEQYF,TGTGCCAGCAGGGGACTCAAAGCCCCCTACGAGCAGTACTTC
-,TRBJ1-1,-,TRBV7-9,CASSLQIDPEGAFF,TGTGCCAGCAGCCTCCAAATCGACCCCGAGGGAGCTTTCTTT
-,TRBJ1-4,-,TRBV18,CASSPREGLGEKLFF,TGTGCCAGCTCACCACGGGAGGGATTAGGAGAAAAACTGTTTTTT
-,TRBJ2-1,TRBD2,TRBV19,CASSIAMGGLAGIEQFF,TGTGCCAGTAGTATAGCAATGGGGGGACTAGCGGGAATTGAGCAGTTCTTC